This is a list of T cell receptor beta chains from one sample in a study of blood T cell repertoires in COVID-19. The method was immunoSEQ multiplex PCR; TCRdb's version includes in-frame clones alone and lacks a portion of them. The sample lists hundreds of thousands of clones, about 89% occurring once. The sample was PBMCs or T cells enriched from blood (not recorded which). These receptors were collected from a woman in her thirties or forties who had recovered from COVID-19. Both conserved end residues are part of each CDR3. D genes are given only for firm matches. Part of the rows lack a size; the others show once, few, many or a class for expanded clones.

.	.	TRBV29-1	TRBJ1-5	TGCAGCGTTAGGCAGGGGCGGAATAGCAATCAGCCCCAGCATTTT	CSVRQGRNSNQPQHF
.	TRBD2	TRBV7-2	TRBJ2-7	TGTGCCAGCAGCTTAACTAGCGGGAGCCACGAGCAGTACTTC	CASSLTSGSHEQYF
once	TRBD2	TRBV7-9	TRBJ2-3	TGTGCCAGCGGGGTAGCGGGAGGCACAGATACGCAGTATTTT	CASGVAGGTDTQYF
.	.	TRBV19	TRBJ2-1	TGTGCCAGTACCCCAGGCGAAACCGGGGTCCCCAATGAGCAGTTCTTC	CASTPGETGVPNEQFF
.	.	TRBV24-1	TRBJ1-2	TGTGCCACCAGTGACGGAGGCAACTATGGCTACACCTTC	CATSDGGNYGYTF
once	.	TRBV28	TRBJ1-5	TGTGCCAGCACAGAGGGCAATCAGCCCCAGCATTTT	CASTEGNQPQHF
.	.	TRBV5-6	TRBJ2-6	TGTGCCAGCAGCTCCCGGGTACTCTCTGGGGCCAACGTCCTGACTTTC	CASSSRVLSGANVLTF
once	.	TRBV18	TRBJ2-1	TGTGCCAGCTCACCCTCAGGGGGAGGCAATGAGCAGTTCTTC	CASSPSGGGNEQFF
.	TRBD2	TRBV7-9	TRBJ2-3	TGTGCCAGCAGCTTAGGCGGGCGGGAGAGGGCAGATACGCAGTATTTT	CASSLGGRERADTQYF
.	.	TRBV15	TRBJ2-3	TGTGCCACCAGCCGGTCAGGGATAGCACACGAAGATACGCAGTATTTT	CATSRSGIAHEDTQYF
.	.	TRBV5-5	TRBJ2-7	TGTGCCAGCAGCCTAACAGGGACCTACGAGCAGTACTTC	CASSLTGTYEQYF
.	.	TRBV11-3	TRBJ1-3	TGTGCCAGCAGCTTGAGTTCGGGAAACACCATATATTTT	CASSLSSGNTIYF
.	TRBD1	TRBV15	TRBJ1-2	TGTGCCACCAGCAGATTGCACAGGGGATTCTATGGCTACACCTTC	CATSRLHRGFYGYTF
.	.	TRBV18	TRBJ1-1	TGTGCCAGCTCACCGGGACAAATTGAAGCTTTCTTT	CASSPGQIEAFF
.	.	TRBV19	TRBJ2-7	TGTGCCAGTAGTATAGTAGTGAGCTCCTACGAGCAGTACTTC	CASSIVVSSYEQYF
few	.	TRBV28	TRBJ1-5	TGTGCCAGCAGCCCTCAGGGATTCGGCAATCAGCCCCAGCATTTT	CASSPQGFGNQPQHF
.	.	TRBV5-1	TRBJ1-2	TGCGCCAGCAGCCTGAGTGATCCGAACTATGGCTACACCTTC	CASSLSDPNYGYTF
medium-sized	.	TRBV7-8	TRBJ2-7	TGTGCCAGCCACGAGGGGGGGCGCGACGAGCAGTACTTC	CASHEGGRDEQYF
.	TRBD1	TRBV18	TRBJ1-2	TGTGCCAGCTCACCATCGGGACAGGGGAACTATGGCTACACCTTC	CASSPSGQGNYGYTF
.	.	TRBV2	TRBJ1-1	TGTGCCAGCAGTGAAGACAGCCGCACTGAAGCTTTCTTT	CASSEDSRTEAFF
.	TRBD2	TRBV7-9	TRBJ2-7	TGTGCCAGCAGCCAAGGACTAGGCGAGCAGTACTTC	CASSQGLGEQYF
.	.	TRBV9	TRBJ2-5	TGTGCCAGCAGCGTAGAGGGGACACCCCAAGAGACCCAGTACTTC	CASSVEGTPQETQYF
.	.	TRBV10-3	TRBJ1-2	TGTGCCATCACTCCCCGGGAGGGGACCAACTATGGCTACACCTTC	CAITPREGTNYGYTF
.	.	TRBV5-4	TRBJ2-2	TGTGCCAGCAGCTATCTGACGGGGGACACCGGGGAGCTGTTTTTT	CASSYLTGDTGELFF
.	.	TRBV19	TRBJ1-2	TGTGCCAGTAGCCTGGACAGAAGCACCTATGGCTACACCTTC	CASSLDRSTYGYTF
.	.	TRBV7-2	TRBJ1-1	TGTGCCAGCAGCTTAGCCGAGGTAGGGGCAGCTCCCATAATGAACACTGAAGCTTTCTTT	CASSLAEVGAAPIMNTEAFF
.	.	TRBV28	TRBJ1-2	TGTGCCAGCAGTCGCCGGGACAAGAACTATGGCTACACCTTC	CASSRRDKNYGYTF
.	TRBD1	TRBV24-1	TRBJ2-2	TGTGCCACCAGTGTAGACAGGGCCCTGAACACCGGGGAGCTGTTTTTT	CATSVDRALNTGELFF
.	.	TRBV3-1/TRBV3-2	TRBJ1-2	TGTGCCAGCAGCCTCATATCGGTCAGGGGTGGCTACACCTTC	CASSLISVRGGYTF
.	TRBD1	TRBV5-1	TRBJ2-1	TGCGCCAGCAGCGGGGGACAGGGGAACTACAATGAGCAGTTCTTC	CASSGGQGNYNEQFF
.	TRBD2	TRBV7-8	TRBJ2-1	TGTGCCAGCAGCTCCGGCCCCGGGACTAGCGGGAGAGATGAGCAGTTCTTC	CASSSGPGTSGRDEQFF
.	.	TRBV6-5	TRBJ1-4	TGTGCCAGCAGTTACTCCCAGGGCTCAACTAATGAAAAACTGTTTTTT	CASSYSQGSTNEKLFF
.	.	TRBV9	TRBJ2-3	TGTGCCAGCAGCGTCAGCGGTAGCGTGGGCCCAGATACGCAGTATTTT	CASSVSGSVGPDTQYF
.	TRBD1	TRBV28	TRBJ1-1	TGTGCCAGCAGCCCGGACAGGGGGCCGGAGGAAGCTTTCTTT	CASSPDRGPEEAFF
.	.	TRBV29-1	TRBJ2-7	TGCAGCGTTGCTGGGCAGGGTGGTACGAAGATCGCCTACGAGCAGTACTTC	CSVAGQGGTKIAYEQYF
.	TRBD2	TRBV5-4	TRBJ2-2	TGTGCCAGCAGCGTAAAGACTAGCGGCCACACCGGGGAGCTGTTTTTT	CASSVKTSGHTGELFF
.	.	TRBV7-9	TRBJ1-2	TGTGCCGGCCACGTGGCCACCGTCGATGGCTACACCTTC	CAGHVATVDGYTF
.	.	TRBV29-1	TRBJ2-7	TGCAGCGTAAAGACAGGCTACGAGGACGAGCAGTACTTC	CSVKTGYEDEQYF
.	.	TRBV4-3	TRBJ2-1	TGCGCCAGCAGCCCCGAGGGGAGGTTCCAGGAGCAGTTCTTC	CASSPEGRFQEQFF
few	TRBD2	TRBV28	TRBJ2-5	TGTGCCAGCAGTCCAGCGGGGTCGCCCCAAGAGACCCAGTACTTC	CASSPAGSPQETQYF
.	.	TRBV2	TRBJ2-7	TGTGCCAGCAGTGAAGGGGGCCTCTTCTACGAGCAGTACTTC	CASSEGGLFYEQYF
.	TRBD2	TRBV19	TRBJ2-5	TGTGCCAGTAGTATAGGACGGGGACTAGCTCTACAAGAGACCCAGTACTTC	CASSIGRGLALQETQYF
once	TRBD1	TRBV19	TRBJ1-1	TGTGCCAGTAGACAGGGGGAGACTGAAGCTTTCTTT	CASRQGETEAFF
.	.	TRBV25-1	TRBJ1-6	TGTGCCAGCAGTTCTGGCTTCCCCCTCCACTTT	CASSSGFPLHF
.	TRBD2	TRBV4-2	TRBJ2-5	TGTGCCAGCAGCCAAAGACTAGCGGGAGAGGGAGAGACCCAGTACTTC	CASSQRLAGEGETQYF
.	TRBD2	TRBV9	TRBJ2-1	TGTGCCAGCAGCCCCAGGGGCGGGAGGTCTTACAATGAGCAGTTCTTC	CASSPRGGRSYNEQFF
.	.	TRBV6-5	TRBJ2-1	TGTGCCAGCACCTATCGTCCCGCCCCCAATGAGCAGTTCTTC	CASTYRPAPNEQFF
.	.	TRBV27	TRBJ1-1	TGTGCCAGCAGGCGGGGGGGAGGGAACACTGAAGCTTTCTTT	CASRRGGGNTEAFF
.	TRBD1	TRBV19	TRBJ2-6	TGTGCCAGTAGCCGGGACAGTGAGTCTGGGGCCAACGTCCTGACTTTC	CASSRDSESGANVLTF
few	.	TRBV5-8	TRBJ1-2	TGTGCCAGCAGCCTGGACTCCGGGATCTATGGCTACACCTTC	CASSLDSGIYGYTF
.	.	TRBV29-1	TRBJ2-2	TGCAGCGGAGGCCCGGCTAGCCTCCCCGGGGAGCTGTTTTTT	CSGGPASLPGELFF
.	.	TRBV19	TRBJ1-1	TGTGCCAGTAGTCCAAGGGGGTCCACTGAAGCTTTCTTT	CASSPRGSTEAFF
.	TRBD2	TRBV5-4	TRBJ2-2	TGTGCCAGCAGCCGAATCTCGGTTAGCGGGGGTTCCACCGGGGAGCTGTTTTTT	CASSRISVSGGSTGELFF
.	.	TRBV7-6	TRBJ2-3	TGTGCCAGCACCGACTTTTCATGGGGGGGCACAGATACGCAGTATTTT	CASTDFSWGGTDTQYF
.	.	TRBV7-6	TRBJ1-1	TGTGCCAGCAGCCCGCTCGGGGTCTCGAACACTGAAGCTTTCTTT	CASSPLGVSNTEAFF
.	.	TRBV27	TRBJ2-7	TGTGCCAGCAGTTTATCCCGTTCCTACGAGCAGTACTTC	CASSLSRSYEQYF
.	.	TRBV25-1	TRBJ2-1	TGTGCCAGCAGCCTCCACAGAAATGCCTACAATGAGCAGTTCTTC	CASSLHRNAYNEQFF
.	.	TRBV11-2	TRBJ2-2	TGTGCCAGCAGGCGTGGGGGGACCGGGGAGCTGTTTTTT	CASRRGGTGELFF
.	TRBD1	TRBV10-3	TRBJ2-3	TGTGCCATCAGTGGCCCCCGGGACAGGGGAACAGATACGCAGTATTTT	CAISGPRDRGTDTQYF